This TCR beta chain was found in a study of regulatory T cells in long-lasting Graves disease. To note about this clonotype: A read error likely explains this, since a far larger clone differs by one base.

This CDR3 contains 15 residues. CDR1 is SGHRS and CDR2 is YFSETQ in the germline V gene. Both iRepertoire HTBI primers and Arm-PCR of CDR3 regions were used to build the TCR beta libraries. TCRdb analysed the multiplex PCR reads with MiXCR anew, one entry per CDR3 protein. This table has about 540,000 distinct CDR3 sequences, approximately 13% appearing once. Time point meaning: newly diagnosed GD, antithyroid drugs for less than 3 months. The authors made the TCR library using RNA they extracted from PBMCs. These data were likewise used in another study, on T cells in Graves' hyperthyroidism and ophthalmopathy.

The specimen comprised peripheral blood mononuclear cells (PBMCs), sampled at new diagnosis, from a patient treated with antithyroid drugs. This clonotype was obtained from a man aged 25 to 40 with Graves disease. This chain connects TRBV5-1 to TRBJ2-6; D is undetermined. The CDR3 loop reads CVSSLQLPGANVLTF. CDR3 in DNA: TGTGTCAGCAGCTTACAGCTCCCTGGGGCCAACGTCCTGACTTTC.